This TCR beta chain was profiled in a study of blood T cells in healthy people across ages. Losses at the gene ends were 3 bases for V and 3 bases for J; bases not matched to a gene: 5. The CDR3 has 14 amino acids. The germline V gene encodes CDR1 DFQATT and CDR2 SNEGSKA (reference sequence). The authors ran a second PCR of about 6 to 11 cycles using a sample-barcoded 5' primer and a J-beta primer mix. TCRdb redid the calling of the 5' RACE reads with MiXCR, one entry per CDR3 protein. The sample carries hundreds of thousands of distinct CDR3 sequences, more than 20% recorded once. A single count supports this clonotype.

This chain connects TRBV20-1 to TRBJ1-3, with TRBD1 identical over 7 bases. The sample consisted of blood. This sequence was found in an older man in good health. The CDR3: CSASSRTGGNTIYF. As DNA, the CDR3 is TGCAGTGCTAGTAGTCGGACAGGTGGAAACACCATATATTTT.